Given below is one T cell receptor beta chain in context. Other DNA sequences of this sample code for an identical CDR3. Participants were aged 18 to 89 years, lived in over 20 US areas, and enrolled virtually. The study counted Cohort 3 donors as recovered given two negative PCRs, clearance, or symptom resolution. This entry belongs to a study of blood T cell repertoires in COVID-19. Sequencing used immunoSEQ multiplex PCR; TCRdb keeps in-frame clones, though not all of them. The table includes roughly 300,000 clones, just over 85% detected once. Germline CDR1 SGHTA, CDR2 FQGNSA. V gave up 5 bases and J gave up 4 bases; unmatched junction bases: 5. CDR3 size: 14 residues.

V gene TRBV7-2 combines with J gene TRBJ2-7; 10 bases are a match to TRBD2. Source material: PBMCs or T cells enriched from blood (not recorded which). The TCR sequence derives from a woman between 18 and 29 years old who had recovered from COVID-19. This CDR3 is CASSRTSGNYEQYF. CDR3 DNA: TGTGCCAGCAGCCGGACTAGCGGAAATTACGAGCAGTACTTC.